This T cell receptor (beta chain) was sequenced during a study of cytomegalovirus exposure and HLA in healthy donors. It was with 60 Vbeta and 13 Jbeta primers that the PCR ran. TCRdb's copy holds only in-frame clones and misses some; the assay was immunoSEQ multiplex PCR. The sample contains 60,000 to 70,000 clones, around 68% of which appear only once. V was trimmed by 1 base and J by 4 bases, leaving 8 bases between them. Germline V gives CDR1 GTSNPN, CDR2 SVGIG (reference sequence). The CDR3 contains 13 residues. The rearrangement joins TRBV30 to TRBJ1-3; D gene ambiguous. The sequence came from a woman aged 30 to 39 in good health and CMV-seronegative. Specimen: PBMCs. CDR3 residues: CAWSGTAGNTIYF. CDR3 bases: TGTGCCTGGAGTGGGACTGCCGGAAACACCATATATTTT.